Below, 29 T cell receptor beta chains from the same sample are listed, as sequenced in a study of beta chain features in type 1 diabetes. Sequencing targeted expressed TCRB transcripts, as all isolated RNA had been reverse transcribed. Generated by immunoSEQ multiplex PCR, the TCRdb table keeps only in-frame clones and is missing some. The sample lists approximately 200,000 clones; over 7.5% were seen once. What was sequenced was naive CD4+ T cells from blood. The receptors were sampled from a woman aged 18-29 years in good health.

In this sample, this clone turned up a few times. The J gene is TRBJ2-1, the V gene TRBV7-2; 7 positions match TRBD2. This CDR3 contains 15 residues. V was clipped by 3 bases and J by 9 bases; unmatched bases: 11. Germline V CDR1 and CDR2: SGHTA, FQGNSA. The CDR3 sequence is CASSLGLAGGSEQFF. Here the CDR3 DNA reads TGTGCCAGCAGCTTGGGACTGGCGGGCGGGAGTGAGCAGTTCTTC. Variable domain in full (rest from reference TRBV7-2 and TRBJ2-1): GAGVSQSPSNKVTEKGKDVELRCDPISGHTALYWYRQSLGQGLEFLIYFQGNSAPDKSGLPSDRFSAERTGGSVSTLTIQRTQQEDSAVYLCASSLGLAGGSEQFFGPGTRLTVL.

This clone has more than one count but fewer than ten. The V call is TRBV5-4, the J call TRBJ2-5; D is undetermined. V was clipped by 0 bases and J by 2 bases, with 5 bases between them. Germline V gene lookup returns CDR1 SGHNT and CDR2 YYREEE (reference sequence). The CDR3 length is 13 residues. CDR3 coding DNA: TGTGCCAGCAGCTTGGCCGTTCAAGAGACCCAGTACTTC. This translates into CASSLAVQETQYF.

The chain links TRBV4-1 to TRBJ1-2; possibly TRBD1 for D (6 bases). The V gene's germline CDR1 is MGHRA and CDR2 YSYEKL. This CDR3 spans 15 amino acids. V was shortened by 0 bases and J by 4 bases, with 12 bases between the two germline ends. The CDR3 is CASSQEGRGPYGYTF. The CDR3 DNA sequence: TGCGCCAGCAGCCAAGAGGGCAGGGGACCCTATGGCTACACCTTC.

This sequence joins TRBV6-7 and TRBJ2-3, with a possible D match to TRBD2 (6 bases). TRBV6-7 counts as an open reading frame of uncertain function. V shed 2 bases and J shed 0 bases, with 9 bases lying between them. The CDR3 loop spans 15 amino acids. CDR3 sequence: CASSYGDSSTDTQYF. The CDR3 DNA is TGTGCCAGCAGTTACGGGGACTCTAGCACAGATACGCAGTATTTT.

The V and J genes are TRBV6-5 and TRBJ1-6; D is unresolved. V shed 5 bases and J shed 6 bases, with 8 bases lying between them. Germline CDR1 reads MNHEY; CDR2 reads SVGAGI. The CDR3 loop spans 13 amino acids. This CDR3 is CASSGPSNSPLHF. CDR3 DNA: TGTGCCAGCAGTGGTCCGAGTAATTCACCCCTCCACTTT.

This chain connects TRBV7-8 to TRBJ2-1; D may be TRBD1 (6 bases). Germline assignment: CDR1 SGHVS and CDR2 FQNEAQ. The CDR3 sequence is 15 residues long. V lost 6 bases to trimming and J lost 10 bases, with 22 bases between them. DNA of the CDR3: TGTGCCAGCAGTTACCAGGGGATTGATTGGGCCGAGCAGTTCTTC. Translating gives CASSYQGIDWAEQFF.

The table lists this clone with a few counts. The rearrangement joins TRBV19 to TRBJ2-2; D remains unclear. There are 13 residues in the CDR3. Trimming removed 7 bases at V and 6 bases at J, with 12 bases between. Germline V gene sequence: CDR1 LNHDA, CDR2 SQIVND (reference sequence). The DNA of the CDR3 is TGTGCCAGTATTAAGCTGAGCGCCGGGGAGCTGTTTTTT. It is translated as CASIKLSAGELFF.

The genes are TRBV5-1 and TRBJ2-1; D is undetermined. Trimming pared 5 bases from V and 9 bases from J, leaving 21 bases between. CDR1 SGHRS and CDR2 YFSETQ come from the germline V gene. This CDR3 is built from 15 residues. The CDR3 region is CASRPRPEELGEQFF. In DNA, the CDR3 is TGCGCCAGCAGACCACGTCCCGAGGAGTTAGGTGAGCAGTTCTTC. The full variable domain, in which reference TRBV5-1 and TRBJ2-1 provide the parts outside the CDR3, is KAGVTQTPRYLIKTRGQQVTLSCSPISGHRSVSWYQQTPGQGLQFLFEYFSETQRNKGNFPGRFSGRQFSNSRSEMNVSTLELGDSALYLCASRPRPEELGEQFFGPGTRLTVL.

This clone was seen a handful of times. J is TRBJ1-2 and V is TRBV6-5; D gene uncertain. V lost 8 bases and J 5 bases, leaving 9 bases between the germline ends. Germline V gene lookup returns CDR1 MNHEY and CDR2 SVGAGI. CDR3 length equals 11 residues. The CDR3 DNA reads as TGTGCCAGCCGAGCCTTGTATGGCTACACCTTC. Protein product: CASRALYGYTF.

This clone was recorded a few times. V and J are TRBV29-1 and TRBJ1-3; D call uncertain. V lost 6 bases, J lost 1 base, and 7 bases lay in between. Looked up from germline, CDR1 is SQVTM and CDR2 is ANQGSEA. The CDR3 length is 12 residues. CDR3 sequence (DNA): TGCAGCGTGGGCAGGTCTGGAAACACCATATATTTT. It specifies CSVGRSGNTIYF. Together with reference TRBV29-1 and TRBJ1-3, the CDR3 gives the full variable domain: SAVISQKPSRDICQRGTSLTIQCQVDSQVTMMFWYRQQPGQSLTLIATANQGSEATYESGFVIDKFPISRPNLTFSTLTVSNMSPEDSSIYLCSVGRSGNTIYFGEGSWLTVV.

This clone has only a few counts. The genes are TRBV7-9 and TRBJ2-7, with 9 positions matching TRBD2. This CDR3 comprises 18 residues. Germline assignment: CDR1 SEHNR and CDR2 FQNEAQ (reference sequence). The V segment lost 4 bases and the J segment 2 bases; nucleotides outside the gene matches: 15. The CDR3 sequence: CASSSPHADSGSAYEQYF. CDR3 bases: TGTGCCAGCAGCTCCCCCCACGCGGATAGCGGGAGTGCCTACGAGCAGTACTTC.

This clone has only a few counts. This chain connects TRBV11-2 to TRBJ1-1, with D tentatively TRBD1 (6 bases). Germline CDR1 is SGHAT and CDR2 is FQNNGV. Between the trimmed V and J ends, which lost 2 bases and 1 base, there was a span of 17 bases. The CDR3 is 17 amino acids. The CDR3 DNA reads TGTGCCAGCAGCTTACGGGCTAGACAGGTTGGGAACACTGAAGCTTTCTTT. It encodes CASSLRARQVGNTEAFF.

This clone was picked up a small number of times. This chain joins TRBV30 and TRBJ1-2; the match to TRBD1 covers 10 bases. The CDR3 consists of 14 residues. Germline V gives CDR1 GTSNPN, CDR2 SVGIG (reference sequence). V lost 5 bases to trimming and J lost 4 bases; unmatched junction nucleotides: 7. CDR3 region: CAWGRGTGAYGYTF. The CDR3 nucleotides read TGTGCCTGGGGACGTGGGACAGGGGCCTATGGCTACACCTTC.

This clone was seen a handful of times. This rearrangement joins TRBV6-5 to TRBJ2-2, with a possible D match to TRBD2 (6 bases). The germline CDR1 and CDR2 sequences are MNHEY and SVGAGI. V was cut by 6 bases and J by 5 bases, with 16 bases left in between. The CDR3 has 15 amino acids. The CDR3 loop reads CASSRDSGGTGELFF. CDR3 coding DNA: TGTGCCAGCAGCCGAGATTCCGGAGGGACCGGGGAGCTGTTTTTT.

The CDR3 here is CASSLAGQGLLYGYTF. The CDR3 DNA is TGTGCCAGCAGCTTAGCTGGACAGGGGCTACTCTATGGCTACACCTTC. The V and J genes are TRBV5-4 and TRBJ1-2, with 9 bases lining up with TRBD1. Per germline, CDR1 SGHNT and CDR2 YYREEE (reference sequence). V lost 2 bases and J lost 4; bases outside the gene matches: 9. This CDR3 spans 16 amino acids.

Comment on this clone: One end of the junction varies from germline; a read error may be responsible. The chain joins TRBV7-7 to TRBJ2-3, with a possible D match to TRBD2 (5 bases). This CDR3 spans 13 amino acids. The V gene's germline CDR1 is SSHAT and CDR2 FNYEAQ (reference sequence). CDR3 sequence: CASSTRRGDTQYF. CDR3 DNA sequence: TGTGCTAGCAGCACAAGGCGCGGGGATACGCAGTATTTT. The variable domain in full, completed from reference TRBV7-7 and TRBJ2-3, reads GAGVSQSPRYKVTKRGQDVTLRCDPISSHATLYWYQQALGQGPEFLTYFNYEAQPDKSGLPSDRFSAERPEGSISTLTIQRTEQRDSAMYRCASSTRRGDTQYFGPGTRLTVL.

This clone was counted a few times. The chain combines TRBV5-1 with TRBJ2-5, with 10 bases lining up with TRBD2. The CDR3 contains 14 residues. Germline trimming cut 6 bases from V and 3 bases from J; bases unmatched to any gene: 5. Germline assignment: CDR1 SGHRS and CDR2 YFSETQ. CDR3: CASKLGTSEETQYF. The CDR3 region has the DNA TGCGCCAGCAAGTTAGGGACTAGCGAAGAGACCCAGTACTTC. Full variable domain (outside the CDR3, taken from reference TRBV5-1 and TRBJ2-5): KAGVTQTPRYLIKTRGQQVTLSCSPISGHRSVSWYQQTPGQGLQFLFEYFSETQRNKGNFPGRFSGRQFSNSRSEMNVSTLELGDSALYLCASKLGTSEETQYFGPGTRLLVL.

The rearrangement links TRBV21-1 to TRBJ2-4; the table gives TRBD2 as D, unverified against the DNA. TRBV21-1 corresponds to a pseudogene. The CDR3 totals 19 residues. The CDR3 reads CASSKDPASGWGTKNIQYF. For the CDR3, the DNA is TGTGCCAGCAGCAAAGATCCGGCTAGCGGTTGGGGGACCAAAAACATTCAGTACTTC.

This clone came up a few times. This chain connects TRBV25-1 to TRBJ2-1, with D maybe TRBD2 (6 bases). The CDR3 runs 14 residues. Germline lookup yields CDR1 MGHDK and CDR2 SYGVNS. Trimming stripped 2 bases from V and 4 bases from J, with 9 bases between. CDR3 bases: TGTGCCAGCAGTGAAGCGGGACCTTACAATGAGCAGTTCTTC. Amino acids: CASSEAGPYNEQFF.

The V and J genes are TRBV27 and TRBJ2-7; D perhaps matches TRBD1 (6 bases). The length of the CDR3 is 14 residues. V was clipped by 7 bases and J by 4 bases, with 17 bases between them. CDR1 is MNHEY, CDR2 SMNVEV, per germline (reference sequence). This chain's CDR3 is CASIPTGRGYEQYF. The CDR3 nucleotides read TGTGCCAGCATTCCAACTGGCAGGGGTTACGAGCAGTACTTC.

The chain combines TRBV9 with TRBJ1-1, with TRBD1 matching 8 bases. The V segment lost 7 bases and the J segment 1 base; nucleotides outside the gene matches: 12. CDR3 size: 16 residues. Germline CDR1 reads SGDLS; CDR2 reads YYNGEE. Here the CDR3 reads CASSFQGAGTNTEAFF. The CDR3 DNA sequence: TGTGCCAGCTCATTCCAGGGGGCTGGGACGAACACTGAAGCTTTCTTT.

This clone has only a few counts. J is TRBJ1-1 and V is TRBV7-3; weak D call: TRBD1 (5 bases). The V end was cut by 4 bases, the J end by 11 bases, with 17 bases between. Germline lookup yields CDR1 SGHTA and CDR2 FQGTGA. The CDR3 contains 13 residues. This CDR3 reads CASSYTGTHRAFF. The CDR3 region has the DNA TGTGCCAGCAGCTACACAGGTACCCATCGGGCTTTCTTT. Together with reference TRBV7-3 and TRBJ1-1, the CDR3 gives the full variable domain: GAGVSQTPSNKVTEKGKYVELRCDPISGHTALYWYRQSLGQGPEFLIYFQGTGAADDSGLPNDRFFAVRPEGSVSTLKIQRTERGDSAVYLCASSYTGTHRAFFGQGTRLTVV.

The chain employs TRBV21-1 and TRBJ2-1; the table assigns TRBD2, which was not confirmed against the DNA. TRBV21-1 is reported as a pseudogene. The CDR3 is made up of 11 amino acids. This chain's CDR3 is CASRLVYEQFF. CDR3 nucleotides: TGTGCCAGCAGACTAGTCTATGAGCAGTTCTTC.

The CDR3 DNA reads as TGTGCCAGCAGCTTATCCGGGACAGGGTACGACAATGAGCAGTTCTTC. Its protein is CASSLSGTGYDNEQFF. The chain uses TRBV7-3 and TRBJ2-1, with 9 positions matching TRBD1. Germline CDR1 reads SGHTA; CDR2 reads FQGTGA. This CDR3 comprises 16 residues. The V segment lost 2 bases and the J segment 5 bases; nucleotides outside the gene matches: 7.

This clone was seen only a few times. In nucleotides, the CDR3 is TGTGCCAGCAGCTTGAGGGCCTTTAGTAGGAGGGTCGGGGAGCTGTTTTTT. It yields the protein CASSLRAFSRRVGELFF. The chain employs TRBV5-6 and TRBJ2-2; a weak D match, TRBD2 (6 bases). This CDR3 is 17 amino acids long. V was trimmed by 1 base and J by 7 bases, leaving 20 bases between them. Germline V gene lookup returns CDR1 SGHDT and CDR2 YYEEEE. The variable domain in full, with the rest retrieved from reference TRBV5-6 and TRBJ2-2, is DAGVTQSPTHLIKTRGQQVTLRCSPKSGHDTVSWYQQALGQGPQFIFQYYEEEERQRGNFPDRFSGHQFPNYSSELNVNALLLGDSALYLCASSLRAFSRRVGELFFGEGSRLTVL.

This chain uses TRBV30 with TRBJ1-2; possibly TRBD1 for D (5 bases). V was clipped by 4 bases and J by 8 bases, with 20 bases between them. CDR3 length: 14 amino acids. CDR1 is GTSNPN and CDR2 is SVGIG in the germline V gene (reference sequence). The CDR3 region is CAWNPPGLPLGYTF. For the CDR3, the DNA is TGTGCCTGGAACCCCCCGGGACTCCCTCTAGGCTACACCTTC.

This clone was observed a handful of times. The rearrangement links TRBV30 to TRBJ1-4; TRBD1 agrees at 9 bases. Looked up from germline, CDR1 is GTSNPN and CDR2 is SVGIG (reference sequence). This CDR3 comprises 16 residues. The trim removed 1 base at V and 3 bases at J, leaving 6 bases unmatched. The CDR3: CAWSGKTGGPNEKLFF. CDR3 in DNA: TGTGCCTGGAGTGGAAAGACAGGGGGGCCTAATGAAAAACTGTTTTTT.

J is TRBJ2-1 and V is TRBV9, with 8 bases aligning to TRBD2. This CDR3 is built from 16 residues. In germline, CDR1 is SGDLS, CDR2 YYNGEE. The J segment lost 4 bases and the V segment lost 7 bases, leaving 13 bases of the junction unmatched. The CDR3 protein is CASSRGASMNYNEQFF. The CDR3 bases are TGTGCCAGCTCGCGGGGGGCCTCCATGAATTACAATGAGCAGTTCTTC.

This rearrangement joins TRBV7-6 to TRBJ2-3; 9 bases are shared with TRBD1. The trim removed 7 bases at V and 2 bases at J, leaving 10 bases unmatched. The germline V gene has CDR1 SGHVS and CDR2 FNYEAQ. The CDR3 is 16 residues long. CDR3 sequence: CASTPGGTGNTDTQYF. CDR3 coding DNA: TGTGCCAGCACCCCAGGCGGGACAGGGAACACAGATACGCAGTATTTT. The variable domain in full, with the rest retrieved from reference TRBV7-6 and TRBJ2-3, is GAGVSQSPRYKVTKRGQDVALRCDPISGHVSLYWYRQALGQGPEFLTYFNYEAQQDKSGLPNDRFSAERPEGSISTLTIQRTEQRDSAMYRCASTPGGTGNTDTQYFGPGTRLTVL.